Each of the 29 T cell receptor beta chains below was sequenced from the same sample in a study of cytomegalovirus exposure and HLA in healthy donors. PCR used 60 Vbeta primers and 13 Jbeta primers. Profiled with immunoSEQ multiplex PCR; TCRdb holds only in-frame clones, not every one. The sample holds some 130,000 clones, 76% seen once. The specimen was PBMCs. The receptors stem from a man aged 35 to 55 in good health and CMV-seronegative.

This chain uses TRBV10-3 with TRBJ2-7; TRBD1 might be the D (7 bases). V was trimmed by 11 bases and J by 6 bases, leaving 17 bases between them. Germline V CDR1 and CDR2: ENHRY, SYGVKD. CDR3 length equals 12 residues. CDR3 amino acids: CAVRGTASEQYF. As DNA, the CDR3 is TGTGCCGTACGCGGGACAGCCTCCGAGCAGTACTTC.

The genes are TRBV7-8 and TRBJ2-7, with a tentative D call TRBD1 (5 bases). The CDR3 extends over 14 amino acids. Trimming pared 1 base from V and 7 bases from J, leaving 14 bases between. Germline V gives CDR1 SGHVS, CDR2 FQNEAQ. CDR3 loop: CASSLVRAGLEQYF. DNA of the CDR3: TGTGCCAGCAGCTTAGTTCGGGCAGGGCTTGAGCAGTACTTC.

V gene TRBV27 combines with J gene TRBJ1-2; 9 bases align to TRBD1. The CDR3 length is 13 residues. V lost 6 bases, J lost 8 bases, and 7 bases stayed unmatched. CDR1 and CDR2 from the germline V gene are MNHEY and SMNVEV (reference sequence). The CDR3 spells CASRPGQGKGYTF. The CDR3 DNA is TGTGCCAGCAGGCCGGGACAGGGAAAAGGCTACACCTTC.

The gene calls are TRBV9 and TRBJ1-4; 8 nucleotides match TRBD1. The J segment lost 0 bases and the V segment lost 3 bases, leaving 10 bases of the junction unmatched. There are 18 residues in the CDR3. Germline CDR1 and CDR2: SGDLS and YYNGEE. The CDR3, as DNA: TGTGCCAGCAGCGGCGGACAGGGAACCGGGGCAACTAATGAAAAACTGTTTTTT. Translating it yields CASSGGQGTGATNEKLFF.

The CDR3 reads CASSLSPDRDYTF. In nucleotides, the CDR3 is TGTGCCAGCAGTCTCTCTCCCGACCGGGACTACACCTTC. This chain joins TRBV6-5 and TRBJ1-2; D is ambiguous. Trimming cost V 5 bases and J 10 bases, with 17 bases left between them. CDR3 length: 13 residues. The V gene's germline CDR1 is MNHEY and CDR2 SVGAGI.

This rearrangement joins TRBV5-4 to TRBJ2-3, with TRBD2 as a possible D gene (6 bases). This CDR3 is built from 14 residues. The germline V and J ends were trimmed by 0 bases and 6 bases, with 11 bases remaining between them. Germline V lookup: CDR1 SGHNT, CDR2 YYREEE (reference sequence). CDR3 DNA: TGTGCCAGCAGCTTGGTCGGGGGACCTGATACGCAGTATTTT. Translation gives CASSLVGGPDTQYF.

This chain joins TRBV9 and TRBJ2-3; 8 bases fit TRBD2. Germline V CDR1 and CDR2: SGDLS, YYNGEE. With V trimmed by 4 bases and J by 0 bases, 10 bases remained unmatched. There are 17 residues in the CDR3. The chain's CDR3 is CASSLSSGMRSTDTQYF. Written as DNA, the CDR3 is TGTGCCAGCAGCTTAAGTAGCGGGATGAGAAGCACAGATACGCAGTATTTT. The full variable domain, with the rest looked up from reference TRBV9 and TRBJ2-3, is DSGVTQTPKHLITATGQRVTLRCSPRSGDLSVYWYQQSLDQGLQFLIQYYNGEERAKGNILERFSAQQFPDLHSELNLSSLELGDSALYFCASSLSSGMRSTDTQYFGPGTRLTVL.

The CDR3 loop is CASSQGRQSTDTQYF. The CDR3 DNA is TGTGCCAGCAGCCAGGGTAGACAGTCGACAGATACGCAGTATTTT. This chain connects TRBV14 to TRBJ2-3, with TRBD1 as a possible D gene (5 bases). CDR3 length: 15 residues. Germline V CDR1 and CDR2: SGHDN, FVKESK. Trimming stripped 3 bases from V and 3 bases from J, with 13 bases between.

The genes are TRBV27 and TRBJ2-7; D perhaps matches TRBD2 (5 bases). CDR3 length equals 19 residues. Germline values: CDR1 MNHEY, CDR2 SMNVEV (reference sequence). Trimming pared 8 bases from V and 4 bases from J, leaving 33 bases between. In nucleotides, the CDR3 is TGTGCCAGCGTTGGGTTGAGCAGGACTCAGCCGAAATCAGGTTACGAGCAGTACTTC. This encodes CASVGLSRTQPKSGYEQYF.

This sequence joins TRBV5-1 and TRBJ2-7; D not resolved. The CDR3 covers 13 residues. Germline V gene lookup returns CDR1 SGHRS and CDR2 YFSETQ. Trimming left V 0 bases short and J 3 bases short, with 7 bases between. The CDR3 coding sequence is TGCGCCAGCAGCTTGGATCCAGACTACGAGCAGTACTTC. Protein product: CASSLDPDYEQYF.

The chain links TRBV2 to TRBJ2-7; 7 bases align to TRBD2. The CDR3 has 15 amino acids. CDR1 and CDR2 (germline): SNHLY, FYNNEI. V shed 7 bases, J shed 5 bases, and the junction held 14 bases outside the gene matches. The CDR3 here is CASTTMGGGVHEQYF. The CDR3 coding sequence is TGTGCCAGCACCACGATGGGGGGAGGGGTACACGAGCAGTACTTC.

V is TRBV7-2 and J is TRBJ1-1, with D possibly matching TRBD1 (6 bases). CDR1 and CDR2 from the germline V gene are SGHTA and FQGNSA. Trimming pared 5 bases from V and 1 base from J, leaving 14 bases between. The CDR3 has 15 residues. Here the CDR3 DNA reads TGTGCCAGCAGCCAGGCAACGGGACAGAACACTGAAGCTTTCTTT. It codes for CASSQATGQNTEAFF.

This clone was seen a few times. The chain couples TRBV6-1 to TRBJ2-5; TRBD1 matches 7 bases. The germline CDR1 and CDR2 sequences are MNHNS and SASEGT. With V trimmed by 6 bases and J by 4 bases, 8 bases remained unmatched. This CDR3 region has 14 residues. The CDR3 nucleotides read TGTGCCAGCAGATTCACAGGGGCGGCAGAGACCCAGTACTTC. This codes for CASRFTGAAETQYF.

This clone was counted a single time. DNA of the CDR3: TGCGCCAGCAGCCCTGGGACAGCCCTTCTCCCTGAAGCTTTCTTT. Translating gives CASSPGTALLPEAFF. J is TRBJ1-1 and V is TRBV5-1; 7 bases map to TRBD1. The CDR3 consists of 15 residues. V shed 4 bases and J 6 bases; nucleotides not matched to a gene: 12. The V gene's germline CDR1 is SGHRS and CDR2 YFSETQ.

This clone was counted a few times. The V gene is TRBV7-7, the J gene TRBJ2-5; the D gene is possibly TRBD1 (5 bases). The ends were cut back, 2 bases at V and 2 bases at J, with 12 bases in the middle. The CDR3 loop spans 15 amino acids. CDR1 is SSHAT and CDR2 is FNYEAQ in the germline V gene (reference sequence). The CDR3, as DNA: TGTGCCAGCAGCTTAATTGGGGCAGAGCAAGAGACCCAGTACTTC. This sequence encodes CASSLIGAEQETQYF. Full variable domain (outside the CDR3, taken from reference TRBV7-7 and TRBJ2-5): GAGVSQSPRYKVTKRGQDVTLRCDPISSHATLYWYQQALGQGPEFLTYFNYEAQPDKSGLPSDRFSAERPEGSISTLTIQRTEQRDSAMYRCASSLIGAEQETQYFGPGTRLLVL.

The chain has TRBV7-9 and TRBJ1-1; perhaps TRBD1 as D (5 bases). The CDR3 is 16 residues long. Germline lookup yields CDR1 SEHNR and CDR2 FQNEAQ (reference sequence). The V and J ends lost 5 bases and 4 bases respectively, with 20 bases between them. CDR3 sequence: CASSSSIRGGVTEAFF. CDR3 DNA: TGTGCCAGCAGCAGCTCCATAAGGGGAGGAGTCACTGAAGCTTTCTTT.

The rearrangement joins TRBV6-5 to TRBJ1-6, with D maybe TRBD1 (6 bases). The CDR3 contains 15 residues. Germline assignment: CDR1 MNHEY and CDR2 SVGAGI. Trimming cost V 6 bases and J 2 bases, with 11 bases left between them. CDR3 sequence: CASSRGGPYNSPLHF. The CDR3, as DNA: TGTGCCAGCAGCAGGGGAGGGCCCTATAATTCACCCCTCCACTTT.

The V call is TRBV4-2, the J call TRBJ2-7; 9 bases are shared with TRBD2. Looked up from germline, CDR1 is LGHNA and CDR2 is YNFKEQ. The CDR3 has 18 residues. With V trimmed by 1 base and J by 2 bases, 12 bases remained unmatched. The CDR3 sequence: CASSQAPLLAGRAYEQYF. For the CDR3, the DNA is TGTGCCAGCAGCCAAGCACCCCTACTAGCGGGCCGAGCCTACGAGCAGTACTTC.

The chain recombines TRBV7-9 with TRBJ1-3; D is unclear. The CDR3 totals 13 residues. V lost 8 bases and J lost 3, with 11 bases in between. The V gene's germline CDR1 is SEHNR and CDR2 FQNEAQ (reference sequence). The CDR3 sequence is CASRREDGNTIYF. As DNA, the CDR3 is TGTGCCAGCCGTAGAGAGGATGGAAACACCATATATTTT.

The CDR3 DNA is TGTGCCACCCAACGACAGGGTGAATCACCCCTCCACTTT. This translates into CATQRQGESPLHF. The chain uses TRBV6-5 and TRBJ1-6; 7 bases match TRBD1. Looked up from germline, CDR1 is MNHEY and CDR2 is SVGAGI. CDR3 length: 13 amino acids. Trimming removed 10 bases from V and 10 bases from J; junction bases left unmatched: 10.

The table lists this clone with a count of one. This rearrangement joins TRBV5-1 to TRBJ2-5; D might be TRBD2 (5 bases). V shed 5 bases and J shed 5 bases, with 13 bases lying between them. The germline V gene encodes CDR1 SGHRS and CDR2 YFSETQ. The CDR3 consists of 13 residues. This CDR3 reads CASSRGFLETQYF. DNA of the CDR3: TGCGCCAGCAGTCGGGGTTTTCTGGAGACCCAGTACTTC.

J is TRBJ1-2 and V is TRBV6-5, with 9 bases matching TRBD1. With V trimmed by 5 bases and J by 0 bases, 4 bases remained unmatched. This CDR3 is 15 amino acids long. The germline V gene has CDR1 MNHEY and CDR2 SVGAGI. The chain's CDR3 is CASSGGQGANYGYTF. Written as DNA, the CDR3 is TGTGCCAGCAGTGGGGGACAGGGAGCTAACTATGGCTACACCTTC.

This rearrangement joins TRBV2 to TRBJ2-1, with a possible D match to TRBD1 (6 bases). The V gene's germline CDR1 is SNHLY and CDR2 FYNNEI. V was shortened by 5 bases and J by 0 bases, with 11 bases between the two germline ends. This CDR3 contains 15 residues. The chain's CDR3 is CASSLTGSSYNEQFF. The CDR3 nucleotides read TGTGCCAGCAGTCTTACAGGGAGCTCCTACAATGAGCAGTTCTTC.

The V gene is TRBV7-3, the J gene TRBJ2-1; TRBD2 aligns across 8 bases. The length of the CDR3 is 16 residues. The V gene end was trimmed by 2 bases and the J gene end by 0 bases; junction bases not matched to a gene: 3. CDR1 and CDR2 from the germline V gene are SGHTA and FQGTGA. The CDR3 is CASSLLAGSSYNEQFF. The CDR3, as DNA: TGTGCCAGCAGCTTATTAGCGGGAAGCTCCTACAATGAGCAGTTCTTC.

V usage is TRBV7-9 and J usage is TRBJ1-1, with no clear D. The germline gives CDR1 SEHNR, CDR2 FQNEAQ (reference sequence). This CDR3 contains 14 residues. V gave up 0 bases and J gave up 2 bases, with 7 bases separating them. DNA for the CDR3: TGTGCCAGCAGCTTAGCGCGGCCCAACACTGAAGCTTTCTTT. Its translation is CASSLARPNTEAFF.

The chain uses TRBV7-2 and TRBJ2-1, with D possibly matching TRBD1 (6 bases). There are 18 residues in the CDR3. Trimming removed 0 bases from V and 3 bases from J, with 18 bases in between. The V gene's germline CDR1 is SGHTA and CDR2 FQGNSA. The CDR3 nucleotides are TGTGCCAGCAGCTTAGCGCGGTTTCCCGGGACACACTACAATGAGCAGTTCTTC. Amino acid sequence: CASSLARFPGTHYNEQFF.

J is TRBJ2-7 and V is TRBV29-1; TRBD2 aligns across 8 bases. This CDR3 contains 12 residues. The V and J ends lost 8 bases and 2 bases, in that order; junction bases with no gene match: 5. Germline-derived CDR1 and CDR2 are SQVTM and ANQGSEA. The CDR3 protein is CSTRTSPYEQYF. The CDR3 DNA follows: TGCAGCACCCGGACTAGCCCCTACGAGCAGTACTTC.

This rearrangement joins TRBV6-6 to TRBJ1-1, with D maybe TRBD1 (6 bases). The V and J ends lost 0 bases and 6 bases respectively, with 8 bases between them. Germline assignment: CDR1 MNHNY and CDR2 SVGAGI (reference sequence). This CDR3 is built from 13 residues. CDR3 nucleotide sequence: TGTGCCAGCAGTTACTCCCCAGGGGCTGAAGCTTTCTTT. Translating it yields CASSYSPGAEAFF.

This clone was seen a handful of times. CDR3 in DNA: TGTGCCAGCAGCTTAGGGGGGACAGGGGGAGATACGCAGTATTTT. As protein: CASSLGGTGGDTQYF. The V and J genes are TRBV7-2 and TRBJ2-3; 11 nucleotides match TRBD1. Germline V gene sequence: CDR1 SGHTA, CDR2 FQGNSA. CDR3 length: 15 amino acids. The V segment lost 1 base and the J segment 5 bases; nucleotides outside the gene matches: 2.